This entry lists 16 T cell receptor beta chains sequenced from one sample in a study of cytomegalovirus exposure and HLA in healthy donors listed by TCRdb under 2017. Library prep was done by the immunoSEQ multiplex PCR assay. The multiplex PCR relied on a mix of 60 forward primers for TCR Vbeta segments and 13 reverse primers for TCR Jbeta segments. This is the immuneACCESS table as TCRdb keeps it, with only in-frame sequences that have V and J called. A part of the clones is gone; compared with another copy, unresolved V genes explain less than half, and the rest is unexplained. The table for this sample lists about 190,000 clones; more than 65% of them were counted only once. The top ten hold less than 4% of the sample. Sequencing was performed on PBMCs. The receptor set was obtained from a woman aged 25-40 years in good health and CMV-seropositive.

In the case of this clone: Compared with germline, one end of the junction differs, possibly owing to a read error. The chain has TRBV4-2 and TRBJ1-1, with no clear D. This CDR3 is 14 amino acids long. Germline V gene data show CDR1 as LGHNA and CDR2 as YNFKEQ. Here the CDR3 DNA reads TGTGCCAGCAGCCAAGACCTCAGGAACGCTGAAGCTTTCTTT. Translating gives CASSQDLRNAEAFF.

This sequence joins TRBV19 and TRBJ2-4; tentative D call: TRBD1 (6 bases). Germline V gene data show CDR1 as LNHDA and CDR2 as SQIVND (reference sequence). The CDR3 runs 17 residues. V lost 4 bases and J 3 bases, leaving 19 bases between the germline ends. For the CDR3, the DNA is TGTGCCAGTAGTAGGACAGACAGGCGGCGCGTCAAAAACATTCAGTACTTC. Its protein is CASSRTDRRRVKNIQYF.

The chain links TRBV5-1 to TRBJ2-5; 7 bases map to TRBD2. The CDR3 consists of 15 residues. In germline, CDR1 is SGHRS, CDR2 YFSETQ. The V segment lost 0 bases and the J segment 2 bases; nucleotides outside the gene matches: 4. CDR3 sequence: CASSLGSAGQETQYF. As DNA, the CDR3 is TGCGCCAGCAGCTTGGGCTCAGCGGGACAAGAGACCCAGTACTTC.

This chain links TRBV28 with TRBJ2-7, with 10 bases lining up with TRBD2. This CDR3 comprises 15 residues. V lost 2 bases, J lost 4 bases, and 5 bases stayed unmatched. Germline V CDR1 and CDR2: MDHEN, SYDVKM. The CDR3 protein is CASSLGVSGGYEQYF. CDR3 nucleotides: TGTGCCAGCAGTTTAGGGGTTAGCGGGGGGTACGAGCAGTACTTC.

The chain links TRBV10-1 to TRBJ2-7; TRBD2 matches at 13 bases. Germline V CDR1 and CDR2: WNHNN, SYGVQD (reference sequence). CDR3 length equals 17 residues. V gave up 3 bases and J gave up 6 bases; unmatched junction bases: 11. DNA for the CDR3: TGCGCCAGCAGTGACCCACGGACTAGCGGGAGTAAAGGCGAGCAGTACTTC. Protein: CASSDPRTSGSKGEQYF.

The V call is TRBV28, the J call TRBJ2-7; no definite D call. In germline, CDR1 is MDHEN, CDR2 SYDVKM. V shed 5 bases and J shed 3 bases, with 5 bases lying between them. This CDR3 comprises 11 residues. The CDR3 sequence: CASSPRYEQYF. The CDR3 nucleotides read TGTGCCAGCAGTCCCCGCTACGAGCAGTACTTC.

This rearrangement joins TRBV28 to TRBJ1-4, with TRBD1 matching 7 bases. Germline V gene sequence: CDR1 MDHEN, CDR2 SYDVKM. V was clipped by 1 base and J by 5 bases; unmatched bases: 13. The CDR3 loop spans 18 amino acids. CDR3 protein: CASSLFRRGSTGNEKLFF. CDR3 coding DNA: TGTGCCAGCAGTTTATTTAGGCGGGGATCGACAGGGAATGAAAAACTGTTTTTT.

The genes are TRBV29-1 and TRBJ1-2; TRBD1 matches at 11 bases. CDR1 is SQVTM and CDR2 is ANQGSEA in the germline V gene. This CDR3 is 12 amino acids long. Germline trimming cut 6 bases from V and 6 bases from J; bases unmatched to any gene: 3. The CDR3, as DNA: TGCAGCGTCGGACAGGGGGCGCATGGCTACACCTTC. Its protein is CSVGQGAHGYTF.

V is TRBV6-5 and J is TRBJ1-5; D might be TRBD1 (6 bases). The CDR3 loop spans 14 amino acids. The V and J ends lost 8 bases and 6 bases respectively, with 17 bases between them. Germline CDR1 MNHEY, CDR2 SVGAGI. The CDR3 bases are TGTGCCAGCGGCCGCAGGGGATCAGGTCAGCCCCAGCATTTT. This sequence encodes CASGRRGSGQPQHF.

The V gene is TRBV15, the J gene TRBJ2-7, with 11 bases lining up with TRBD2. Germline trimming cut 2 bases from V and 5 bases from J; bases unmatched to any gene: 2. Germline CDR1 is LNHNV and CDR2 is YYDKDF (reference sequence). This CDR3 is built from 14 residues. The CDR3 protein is CATSRLTSGNEQYF. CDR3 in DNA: TGTGCCACCAGCAGATTGACTAGCGGGAACGAGCAGTACTTC.

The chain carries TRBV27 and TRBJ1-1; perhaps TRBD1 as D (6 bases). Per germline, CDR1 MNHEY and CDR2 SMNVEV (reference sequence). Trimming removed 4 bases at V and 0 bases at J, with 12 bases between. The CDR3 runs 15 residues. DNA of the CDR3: TGTGCCAGCAGTTCCTCCTGGGGGCTGAACACTGAAGCTTTCTTT. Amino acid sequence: CASSSSWGLNTEAFF.

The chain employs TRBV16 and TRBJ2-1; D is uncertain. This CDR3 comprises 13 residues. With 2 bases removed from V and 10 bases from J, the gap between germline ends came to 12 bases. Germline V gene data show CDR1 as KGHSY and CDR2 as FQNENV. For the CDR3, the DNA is TGTGCCAGCAGCCAAAAGAATCTAATCGAGCAGTTCTTC. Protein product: CASSQKNLIEQFF.

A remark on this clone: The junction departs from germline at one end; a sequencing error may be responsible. The CDR3 loop is CASSSGTGELFF. The CDR3 nucleotides are TGTGCTAGCAGCTCAGGGACCGGGGAGCTGTTTTTT. The rearrangement links TRBV7-7 to TRBJ2-2; D is possibly TRBD1 (5 bases). The germline V gene encodes CDR1 SSHAT and CDR2 FNYEAQ (reference sequence). CDR3 size: 12 residues.

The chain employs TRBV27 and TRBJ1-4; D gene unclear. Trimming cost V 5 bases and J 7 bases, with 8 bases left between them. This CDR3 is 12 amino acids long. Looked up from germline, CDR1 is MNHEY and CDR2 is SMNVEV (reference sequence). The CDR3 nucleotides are TGTGCCAGCAGTCCCCGGGGTGAAAAACTGTTTTTT. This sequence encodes CASSPRGEKLFF.

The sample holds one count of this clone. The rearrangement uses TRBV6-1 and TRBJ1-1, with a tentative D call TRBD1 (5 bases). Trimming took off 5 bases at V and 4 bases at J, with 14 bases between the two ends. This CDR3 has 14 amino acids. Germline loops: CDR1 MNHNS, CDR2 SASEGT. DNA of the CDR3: TGTGCCAGCAGTCTCCAAGCTAGGGGCACTGAAGCTTTCTTT. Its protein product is CASSLQARGTEAFF.

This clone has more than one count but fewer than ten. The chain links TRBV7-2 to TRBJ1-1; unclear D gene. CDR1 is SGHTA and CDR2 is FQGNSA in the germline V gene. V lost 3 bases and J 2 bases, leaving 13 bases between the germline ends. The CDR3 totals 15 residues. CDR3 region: CASSFSPSTNTEAFF. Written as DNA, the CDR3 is TGTGCCAGCAGCTTTTCCCCCAGTACAAACACTGAAGCTTTCTTT.